One sample yielded the 6 T cell receptor beta chains listed below, sequenced in a study of PD-1 blockade in classical Hodgkin lymphoma (dated by TCRdb to about 2020). The library was built by means of the immunoSEQ multiplex PCR assay. In its TCRdb copy, this immuneACCESS table keeps in-frame sequences only and misses some clones. Where compared with another copy, unresolved V genes explain less than half of these, and the others have no known cause. The sample contains roughly 90,000 clones, roughly four fifths of them found a single time. The ten most abundant clones make up roughly 16% of the sample. The intended sense of this specimen's time point label: cycle 2 day 1 (C2D1) of nivolumab. Relapse after autologous stem cell transplantation had occurred in all trial patients, and cohorts A, B and C were distinguished by prior brentuximab vedotin exposure. The sequences come from peripheral blood mononuclear cells (PBMCs), collected before the second cycle of nivolumab. The receptors derive from a human donor with classical Hodgkin lymphoma.

This clone has only one observation. Additional DNA sequences in this sample encode the identical CDR3. The chain carries TRBV30 and TRBJ1-3, with unresolved D. Between the trimmed V and J ends, which lost 1 base and 2 bases, there was a span of 6 bases. This CDR3 has 13 amino acids. CDR1 is GTSNPN, CDR2 SVGIG, per germline (reference sequence). The CDR3 is CAWSAVTGNTIYF. CDR3 nucleotides: TGTGCCTGGAGTGCCGTTACTGGAAACACCATATATTTT.

J is TRBJ2-7 and V is TRBV14; D unclear. Trimming removed 1 base at V and 4 bases at J, with 11 bases between. Germline CDR1 SGHDN, CDR2 FVKESK. The CDR3 has 14 residues. Here the CDR3 reads CASSQVSSRYEQYF. The CDR3 DNA follows: TGTGCCAGCAGCCAAGTTTCTAGTAGGTACGAGCAGTACTTC.

The V call is TRBV19, the J call TRBJ2-7; possible D gene TRBD1, 5 bases. With 4 bases removed from V and 0 bases from J, the gap between germline ends came to 13 bases. Germline CDR1 LNHDA, CDR2 SQIVND (reference sequence). This CDR3 has 15 residues. The CDR3 DNA is TGTGCCAGTAGTACCGACAGCCTTGGCTCCTACGAGCAGTACTTC. This encodes CASSTDSLGSYEQYF.

The J gene is TRBJ1-3, the V gene TRBV4-1; possibly TRBD1 for D (5 bases). V gave up 0 bases and J gave up 0 bases, with 12 bases separating them. In germline, CDR1 is MGHRA, CDR2 YSYEKL. The CDR3 is 17 amino acids. The CDR3 DNA is TGCGCCAGCAGCCAAGAGAGGGGAGGGTCCTCTGGAAACACCATATATTTT. This encodes CASSQERGGSSGNTIYF.

The chain employs TRBV19 and TRBJ2-5, with 12 nucleotides matching TRBD2. There are 16 residues in the CDR3. The germline CDR1 and CDR2 sequences are LNHDA and SQIVND (reference sequence). V gave up 5 bases and J gave up 3 bases; unmatched junction bases: 7. The CDR3 DNA is TGTGCCAGTAGTGCCAGACGACTAGCGGGGGAAGAGACCCAGTACTTC. It is translated as CASSARRLAGEETQYF. The full variable domain, completed using reference TRBV19 and TRBJ2-5, is DGGITQSPKYLFRKEGQNVTLSCEQNLNHDAMYWYRQDPGQGLRLIYYSQIVNDFQKGDIAEGYSVSREKKESFPLTVTSAQKNPTAFYLCASSARRLAGEETQYFGPGTRLLVL.

The V gene is TRBV19, the J gene TRBJ2-7, with 8 bases identical to TRBD2. V shed 5 bases and J 6 bases; nucleotides not matched to a gene: 9. Per the germline V gene, CDR1 is LNHDA and CDR2 is SQIVND (reference sequence). The CDR3 is 14 residues long. CDR3 sequence reads: CASSPQRESLEQYF. The CDR3 DNA is TGTGCCAGTAGTCCCCAGCGGGAGTCTCTCGAGCAGTACTTC.